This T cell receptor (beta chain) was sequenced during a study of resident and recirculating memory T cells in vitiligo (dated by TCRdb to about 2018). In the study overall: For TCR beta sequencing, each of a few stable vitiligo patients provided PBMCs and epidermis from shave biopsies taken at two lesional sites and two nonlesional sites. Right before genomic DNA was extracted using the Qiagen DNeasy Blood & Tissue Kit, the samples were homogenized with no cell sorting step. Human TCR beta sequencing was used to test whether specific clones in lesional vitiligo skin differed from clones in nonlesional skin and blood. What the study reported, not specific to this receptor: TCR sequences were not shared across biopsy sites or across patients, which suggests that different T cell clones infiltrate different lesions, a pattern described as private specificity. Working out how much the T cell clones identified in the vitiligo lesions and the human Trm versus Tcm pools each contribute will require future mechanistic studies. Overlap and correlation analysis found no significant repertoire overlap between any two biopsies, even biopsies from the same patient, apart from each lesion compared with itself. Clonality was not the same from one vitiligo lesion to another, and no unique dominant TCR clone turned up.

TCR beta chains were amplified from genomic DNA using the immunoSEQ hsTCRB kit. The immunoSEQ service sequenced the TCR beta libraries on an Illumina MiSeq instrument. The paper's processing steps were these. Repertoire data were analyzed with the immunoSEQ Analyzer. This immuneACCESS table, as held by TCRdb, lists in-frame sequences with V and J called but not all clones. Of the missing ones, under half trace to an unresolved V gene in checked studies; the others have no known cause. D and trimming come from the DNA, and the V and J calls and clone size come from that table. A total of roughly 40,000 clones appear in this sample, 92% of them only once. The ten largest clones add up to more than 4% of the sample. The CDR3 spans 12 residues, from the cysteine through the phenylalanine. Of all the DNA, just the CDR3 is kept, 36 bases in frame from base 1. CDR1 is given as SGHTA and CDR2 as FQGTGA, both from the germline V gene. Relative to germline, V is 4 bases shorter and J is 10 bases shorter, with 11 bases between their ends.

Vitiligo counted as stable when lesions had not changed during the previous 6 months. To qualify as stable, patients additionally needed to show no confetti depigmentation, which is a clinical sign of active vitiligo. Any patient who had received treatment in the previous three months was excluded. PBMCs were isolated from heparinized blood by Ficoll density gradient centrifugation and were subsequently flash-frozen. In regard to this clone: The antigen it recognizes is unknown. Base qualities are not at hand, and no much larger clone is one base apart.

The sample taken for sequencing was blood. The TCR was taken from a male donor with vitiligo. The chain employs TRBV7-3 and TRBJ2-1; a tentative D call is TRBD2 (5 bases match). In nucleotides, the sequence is TGTGCCAGCAGCTCCCCATCGGGGGAGCAGTTCTTC. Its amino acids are CASSSPSGEQFF.